This T cell receptor (beta chain) was observed in a study of blood T cell repertoires in COVID-19. Libraries were prepared by immunoSEQ multiplex PCR; TCRdb keeps only in-frame clonotypes and omits some of them. The sample has roughly 180,000 clones, around 85% seen once. V lost 6 bases, J lost 1 base, and 22 bases lay in between. The CDR3 covers 18 residues. CDR1 is LNHDA and CDR2 is SQIVND in the germline V gene (reference sequence). The chain recombines TRBV19 with TRBJ1-3; no clear D. The clonotype comes from a woman in her sixties with acute or convalescent COVID-19. The specimen sequenced was peripheral blood. CDR3 residues: CASSPRSGASSSGNTIYF. Written as DNA, the CDR3 is TGTGCCAGTAGCCCTCGGTCGGGTGCGTCCTCTTCTGGAAACACCATATATTTT.